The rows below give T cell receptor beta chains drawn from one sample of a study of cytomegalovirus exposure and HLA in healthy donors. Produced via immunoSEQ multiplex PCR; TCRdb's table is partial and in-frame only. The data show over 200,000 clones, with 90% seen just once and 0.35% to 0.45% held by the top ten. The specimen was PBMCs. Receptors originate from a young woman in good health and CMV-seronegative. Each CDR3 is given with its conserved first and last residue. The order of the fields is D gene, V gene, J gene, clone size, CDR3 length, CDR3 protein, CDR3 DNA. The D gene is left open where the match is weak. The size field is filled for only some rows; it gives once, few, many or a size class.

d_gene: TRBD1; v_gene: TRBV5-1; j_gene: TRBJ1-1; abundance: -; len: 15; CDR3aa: CASRTEGQGFTEAFF; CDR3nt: TGCGCCAGCCGAACGGAGGGACAGGGGTTCACTGAAGCTTTCTTT
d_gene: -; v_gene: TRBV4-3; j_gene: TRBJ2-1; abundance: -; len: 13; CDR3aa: CASSHQSGHEQFF; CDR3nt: TGCGCCAGCAGCCACCAGTCAGGTCATGAGCAGTTCTTC
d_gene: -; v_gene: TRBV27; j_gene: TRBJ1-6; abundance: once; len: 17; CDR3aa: CASSLAAGNSYNSPLHF; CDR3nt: TGTGCCAGCAGTTTGGCAGCGGGGAACAGCTATAATTCACCCCTCCACTTT
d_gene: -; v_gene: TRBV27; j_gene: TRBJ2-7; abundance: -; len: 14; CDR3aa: CASSLTGDSYEQYF; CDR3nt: TGTGCCAGCAGTTTAACCGGGGATTCCTACGAGCAGTACTTC
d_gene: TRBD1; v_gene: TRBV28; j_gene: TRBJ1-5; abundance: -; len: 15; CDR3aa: CASSLDRGRNQPQHF; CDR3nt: TGTGCCAGCAGTTTGGACAGGGGGCGGAATCAGCCCCAGCATTTT
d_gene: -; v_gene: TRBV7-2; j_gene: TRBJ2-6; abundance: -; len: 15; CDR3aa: CASTPGYSGANVLTF; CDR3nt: TGTGCCAGCACCCCAGGATACTCTGGGGCCAACGTCCTGACTTTC
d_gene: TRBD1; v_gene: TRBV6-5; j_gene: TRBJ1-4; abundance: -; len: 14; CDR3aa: CASSQGGAGEKLFF; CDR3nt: TGTGCCAGCAGCCAAGGGGGCGCGGGGGAAAAACTGTTTTTT
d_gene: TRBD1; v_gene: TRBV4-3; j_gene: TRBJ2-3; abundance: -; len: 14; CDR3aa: CASSLGQGGNTQYF; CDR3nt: TGCGCCAGCAGCCTGGGACAGGGTGGAAATACGCAGTATTTT
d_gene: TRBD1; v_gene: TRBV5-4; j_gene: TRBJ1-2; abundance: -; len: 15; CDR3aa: CASGPGTGVAYGYTF; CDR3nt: TGTGCCAGCGGGCCCGGGACAGGCGTCGCCTATGGCTACACCTTC
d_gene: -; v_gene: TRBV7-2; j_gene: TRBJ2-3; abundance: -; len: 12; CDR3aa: CAITRSTDTQYF; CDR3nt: TGTGCCATCACACGCAGCACAGATACGCAGTATTTT
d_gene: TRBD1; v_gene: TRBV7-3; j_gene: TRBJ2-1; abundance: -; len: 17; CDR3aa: CASSPETGWLSYNEQFF; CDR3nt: TGTGCCAGCAGCCCGGAGACAGGGTGGCTCTCCTACAATGAGCAGTTCTTC
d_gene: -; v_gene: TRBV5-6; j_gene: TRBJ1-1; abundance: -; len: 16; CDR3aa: CASSLAQGSRSTEAFF; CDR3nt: TGTGCCAGCAGCTTAGCCCAGGGTTCTCGGAGCACTGAAGCTTTCTTT
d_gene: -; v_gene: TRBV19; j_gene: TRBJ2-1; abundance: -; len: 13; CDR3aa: CASSIEGVNEQFF; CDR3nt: TGTGCCAGTAGTATAGAAGGGGTCAATGAGCAGTTCTTC
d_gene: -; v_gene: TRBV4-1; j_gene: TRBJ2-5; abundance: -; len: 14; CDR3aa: CASSQTGPSQTQYF; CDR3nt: TGCGCCAGCAGCCAGACAGGCCCTTCTCAGACCCAGTACTTC
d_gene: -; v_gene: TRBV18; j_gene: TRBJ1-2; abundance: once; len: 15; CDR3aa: CASSPAAGPNYGYTF; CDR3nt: TGTGCCAGCTCACCAGCGGCAGGGCCTAACTATGGCTACACCTTC
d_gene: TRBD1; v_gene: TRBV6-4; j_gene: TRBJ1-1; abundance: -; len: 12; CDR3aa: CASSDWTGKAFF; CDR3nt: TGTGCCAGCAGTGACTGGACAGGGAAAGCTTTCTTT
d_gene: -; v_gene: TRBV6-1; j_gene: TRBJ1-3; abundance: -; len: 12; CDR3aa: CAARSSGNTIYF; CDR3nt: TGTGCCGCTCGGAGCTCTGGAAACACCATATATTTT
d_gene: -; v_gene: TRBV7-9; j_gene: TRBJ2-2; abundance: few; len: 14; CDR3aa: CASSFGVHTGELFF; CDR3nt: TGTGCCAGCAGCTTCGGGGTACACACCGGGGAGCTGTTTTTT
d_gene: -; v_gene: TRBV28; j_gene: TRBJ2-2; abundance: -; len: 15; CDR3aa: CASSYEQGVTGELFF; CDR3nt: TGTGCCAGCAGTTATGAACAGGGCGTCACCGGGGAGCTGTTTTTT
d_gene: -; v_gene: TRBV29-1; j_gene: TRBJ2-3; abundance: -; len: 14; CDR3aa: CSVGQAGAGDTQYF; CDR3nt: TGCAGCGTTGGGCAGGCGGGGGCAGGGGATACGCAGTATTTT
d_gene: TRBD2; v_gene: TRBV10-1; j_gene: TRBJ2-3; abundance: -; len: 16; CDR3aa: CASSESPAGSTDTQYF; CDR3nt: TGCGCCAGCAGTGAGAGTCCAGCGGGGAGCACAGATACGCAGTATTTT
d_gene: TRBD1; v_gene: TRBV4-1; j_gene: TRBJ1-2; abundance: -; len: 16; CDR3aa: CASSQGTGQKNYGYTF; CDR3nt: TGCGCCAGCAGCCAAGGGACAGGACAGAAAAACTATGGCTACACCTTC
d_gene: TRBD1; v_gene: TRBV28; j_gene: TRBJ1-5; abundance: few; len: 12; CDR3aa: CASSGTVRPQHF; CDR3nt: TGTGCCAGCAGTGGGACAGTTCGGCCCCAGCATTTT
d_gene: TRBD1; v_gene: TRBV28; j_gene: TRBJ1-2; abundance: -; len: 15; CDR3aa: CASRGGTGRGYGYTF; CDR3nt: TGTGCCAGCAGAGGGGGGACAGGAAGGGGCTATGGCTACACCTTC
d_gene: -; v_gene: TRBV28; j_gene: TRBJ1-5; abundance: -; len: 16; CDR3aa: CASSSTGGISNQPQHF; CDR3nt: TGTGCCAGCAGTTCGACGGGGGGGATTAGCAATCAGCCCCAGCATTTT
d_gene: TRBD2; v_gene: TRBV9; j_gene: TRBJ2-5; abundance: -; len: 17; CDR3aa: CASSVSSHVTSPETQYF; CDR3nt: TGTGCCAGCAGCGTATCCTCTCACGTGACTAGCCCAGAGACCCAGTACTTC
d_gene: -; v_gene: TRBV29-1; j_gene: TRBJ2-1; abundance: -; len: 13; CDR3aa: CSVVGARDNEQFF; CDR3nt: TGCAGCGTTGTGGGTGCCAGGGACAATGAGCAGTTCTTC
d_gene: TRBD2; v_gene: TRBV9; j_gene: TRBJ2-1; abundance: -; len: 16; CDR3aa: CASSTQTSGGYNEQFF; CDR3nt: TGTGCCAGCAGCACTCAGACTAGCGGGGGATACAATGAGCAGTTCTTC
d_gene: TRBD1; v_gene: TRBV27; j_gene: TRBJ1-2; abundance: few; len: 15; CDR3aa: CASSGPDRGGYGYTF; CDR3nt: TGTGCCAGCAGTGGGCCGGACAGGGGGGGCTATGGCTACACCTTC
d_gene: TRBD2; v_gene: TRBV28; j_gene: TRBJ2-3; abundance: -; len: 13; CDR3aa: CASLAEITDTQYF; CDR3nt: TGTGCCAGCCTAGCGGAGATCACAGATACGCAGTATTTT
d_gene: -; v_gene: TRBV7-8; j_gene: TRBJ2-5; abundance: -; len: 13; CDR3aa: CASSPPGAETQYF; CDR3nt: TGTGCCAGCAGCCCACCAGGGGCGGAGACCCAGTACTTC
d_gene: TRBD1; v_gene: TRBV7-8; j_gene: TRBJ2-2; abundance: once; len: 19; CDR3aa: CASSPRTGGIRGNTGELFF; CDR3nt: TGTGCCAGCAGCCCCAGGACAGGGGGCATAAGGGGGAACACCGGGGAGCTGTTTTTT
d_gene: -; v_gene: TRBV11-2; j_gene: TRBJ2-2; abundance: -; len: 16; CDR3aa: CASSLVRGTNTGELFF; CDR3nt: TGTGCCAGCAGCTTAGTTCGGGGGACGAACACCGGGGAGCTGTTTTTT
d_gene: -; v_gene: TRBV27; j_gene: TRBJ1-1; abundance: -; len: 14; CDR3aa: CASSYVGGNTEAFF; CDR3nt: TGTGCCAGCTCGTACGTCGGGGGGAACACTGAAGCTTTCTTT
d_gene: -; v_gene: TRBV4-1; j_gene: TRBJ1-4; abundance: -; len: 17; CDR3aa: CASSQVARGRGNEKLFF; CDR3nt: TGCGCCAGCAGCCAAGTGGCTAGGGGACGGGGGAATGAAAAACTGTTTTTT
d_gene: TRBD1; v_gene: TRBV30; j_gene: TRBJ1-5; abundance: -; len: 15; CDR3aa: CAWREGTGGRQPQHF; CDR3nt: TGTGCCTGGAGGGAAGGGACAGGGGGCCGTCAGCCCCAGCATTTT
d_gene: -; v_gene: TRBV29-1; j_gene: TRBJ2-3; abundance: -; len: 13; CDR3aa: CSEGSGGTDTQYF; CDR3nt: TGCAGCGAGGGCTCAGGGGGCACAGATACGCAGTATTTT
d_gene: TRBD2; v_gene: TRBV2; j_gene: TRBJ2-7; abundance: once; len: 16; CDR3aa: CASSASRGDGSYEQYF; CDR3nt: TGTGCCAGCAGTGCGAGTCGGGGGGACGGATCCTACGAGCAGTACTTC
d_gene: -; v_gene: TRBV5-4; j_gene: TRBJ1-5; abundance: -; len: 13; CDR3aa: CASSLAGNEPQHF; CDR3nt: TGTGCCAGCAGCTTGGCGGGAAATGAGCCCCAGCATTTT
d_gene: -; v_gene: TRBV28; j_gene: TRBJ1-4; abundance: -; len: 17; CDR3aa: CASSLPTARATNEKLFF; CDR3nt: TGTGCCAGCAGTCTCCCGACCGCGAGGGCAACTAATGAAAAACTGTTTTTT
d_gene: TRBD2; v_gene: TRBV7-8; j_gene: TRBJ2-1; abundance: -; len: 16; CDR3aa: CASSYRRRGGLNEQFF; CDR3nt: TGTGCCAGCAGCTACAGGCGGCGGGGGGGGTTGAATGAGCAGTTCTTC
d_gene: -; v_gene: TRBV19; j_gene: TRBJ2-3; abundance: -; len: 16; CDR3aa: CASSFGGVTGTDTQYF; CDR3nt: TGTGCCAGTAGTTTTGGCGGGGTGACTGGTACAGATACGCAGTATTTT
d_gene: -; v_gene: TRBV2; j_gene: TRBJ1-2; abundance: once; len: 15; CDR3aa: CASRGGRLANYGYTF; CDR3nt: TGTGCCAGCAGGGGAGGACGGCTCGCTAACTATGGCTACACCTTC
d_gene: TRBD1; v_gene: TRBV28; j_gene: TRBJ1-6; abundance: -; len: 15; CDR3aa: CASSLGGQANSPLHF; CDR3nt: TGTGCCAGCAGTTTGGGGGGACAGGCCAATTCACCCCTCCACTTT
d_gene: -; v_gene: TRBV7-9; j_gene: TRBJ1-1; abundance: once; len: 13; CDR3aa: CASTSSGSTEAFF; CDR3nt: TGTGCCAGCACCTCGTCAGGGTCCACTGAAGCTTTCTTT
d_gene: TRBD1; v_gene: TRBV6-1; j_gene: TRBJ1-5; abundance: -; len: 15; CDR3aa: CASSSTTGGVQPQHF; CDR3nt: TGTGCCAGCAGTTCAACGACAGGGGGCGTTCAGCCCCAGCATTTT
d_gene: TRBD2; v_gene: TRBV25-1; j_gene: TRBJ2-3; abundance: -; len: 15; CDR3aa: CASSARGASIGTQYF; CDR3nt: TGTGCCAGCAGTGCGCGGGGGGCCAGCATAGGTACGCAGTATTTT
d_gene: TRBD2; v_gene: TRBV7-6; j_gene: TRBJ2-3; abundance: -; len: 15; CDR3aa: CASSLISGGTDTQYF; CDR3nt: TGTGCCAGCAGCCTTATTAGCGGGGGCACAGATACGCAGTATTTT
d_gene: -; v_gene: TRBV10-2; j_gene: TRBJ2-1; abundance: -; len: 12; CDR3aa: CASSRGGFEQFF; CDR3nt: TGCGCCAGCAGTAGGGGGGGGTTTGAGCAGTTCTTC
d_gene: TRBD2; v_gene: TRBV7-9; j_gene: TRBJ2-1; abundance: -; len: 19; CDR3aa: CASSFLPWTSGGPYNEQFF; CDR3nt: TGTGCCAGCAGCTTCTTGCCCTGGACTAGCGGGGGCCCTTACAATGAGCAGTTCTTC
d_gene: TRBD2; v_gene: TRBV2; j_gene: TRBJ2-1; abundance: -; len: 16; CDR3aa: CASSDDLAGSYNEQFF; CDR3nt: TGTGCCAGCAGTGATGATCTAGCGGGCTCCTACAATGAGCAGTTCTTC
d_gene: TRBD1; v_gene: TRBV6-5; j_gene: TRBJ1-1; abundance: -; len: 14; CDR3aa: CASSYGQGGAEAFF; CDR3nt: TGTGCCAGCAGTTATGGACAGGGGGGGGCTGAAGCTTTCTTT
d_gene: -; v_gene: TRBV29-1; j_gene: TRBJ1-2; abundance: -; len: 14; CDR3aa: CSVDQGAIYYGYTF; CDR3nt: TGCAGCGTTGACCAAGGGGCGATCTACTATGGCTACACCTTC